The clone carrying this TCR beta chain has only one observation. This sample is drawn from a study of blood T cell repertoires in COVID-19. As for the study in general: Acute-phase and convalescent COVID-19 samples originated in the United States, Italy and Spain. The cDNA or gDNA used as material had been derived from T cells, B-cell-depleted T cells, or PBMCs.

Authors' methods: How many nucleated cells were present was estimated from reference gene primer amplification. Sequenced by immunoSEQ multiplex PCR; TCRdb stores in-frame clones only, minus some. The D gene and trimming were derived from the DNA, and the V and J assignments and clone size from that table. There are roughly 130,000 clones in the sample; 80% to 90% occur only once, and around 3.4% lies in the top ten. The CDR3 sequence is 15 residues long. V was clipped by 6 bases and J by 1 base, with 18 bases between them. Per the germline V gene, CDR1 is DFQATT and CDR2 is SNEGSKA (reference sequence).

This receptor was obtained from a woman aged 55 to 70 with acute or convalescent COVID-19. What was sequenced was peripheral blood. The chain combines TRBV20-1 with TRBJ1-2; D gene uncertain. CDR3 sequence: CSASREAVLNYGYTF. The CDR3, as DNA: TGCAGTGCAAGTAGGGAGGCAGTTCTTAACTATGGCTACACCTTC.